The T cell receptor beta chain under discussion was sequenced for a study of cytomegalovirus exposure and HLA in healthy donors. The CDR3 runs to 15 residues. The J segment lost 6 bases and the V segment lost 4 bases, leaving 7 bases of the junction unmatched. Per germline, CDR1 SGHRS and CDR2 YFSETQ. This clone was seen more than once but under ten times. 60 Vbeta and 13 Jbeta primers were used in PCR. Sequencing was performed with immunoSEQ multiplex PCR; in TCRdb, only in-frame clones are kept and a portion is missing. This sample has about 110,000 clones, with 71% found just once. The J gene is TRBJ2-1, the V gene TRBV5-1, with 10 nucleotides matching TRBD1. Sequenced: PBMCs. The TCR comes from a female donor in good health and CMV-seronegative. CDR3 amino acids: CASSQDRGLSNEQFF. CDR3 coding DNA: TGCGCCAGCAGCCAAGACAGGGGGCTAAGCAATGAGCAGTTCTTC.